This record covers a single T cell receptor (beta chain). These data come from a study of blood T cell repertoires in COVID-19. Looking at the study overall: COVID-19 samples from acute and convalescent phases originated in the United States, Italy and Spain.

How the authors handled the data: Reference gene primer amplification yielded estimated nucleated cell counts. The assay was immunoSEQ multiplex PCR, and TCRdb's table has in-frame clones only and misses some. The DNA was the basis for D and trimming; V, J and clone size are from that table. The sample includes over 95,000 clones, around 89% of them seen just once. Germline trimming cut 6 bases from V and 4 bases from J; bases unmatched to any gene: 7. CDR1 and CDR2 (germline): SGHRS, YFSETQ. The CDR3 runs to 15 residues. The V gene is TRBV5-1, the J gene TRBJ2-1, with TRBD2 identical over 10 bases. This TCR was sampled from a human donor with acute or convalescent COVID-19. The donor label of this sample is uncertain. The specimen was peripheral blood. The CDR3 DNA reads TGCGCCAGCACCCTCTCACTAGCGGGGTACAATGAGCAGTTCTTC. This codes for CASTLSLAGYNEQFF.